This TCR beta chain was retrieved from a study of blood T cell repertoires in COVID-19. TCRdb keeps only in-frame clones here, not all; method: immunoSEQ multiplex PCR. The sample has a few hundred thousand clones, roughly 84% seen once. Germline CDR1 is MNHEY and CDR2 is SVGAGI. This CDR3 has 13 amino acids. With V trimmed by 9 bases and J by 6 bases, 8 bases remained unmatched. The chain joins TRBV6-5 to TRBJ1-5; TRBD1 agrees at 7 bases. This receptor was identified in a man between 50 and 59 years old who had recovered from COVID-19. Input material: PBMCs or T cells enriched from blood (not recorded which). The CDR3 loop reads CASFRGLSQPQHF. CDR3 DNA sequence: TGTGCCAGTTTCAGGGGGTTGTCTCAGCCCCAGCATTTT.